Listed here are 10 T cell receptor beta chains from one sample, sequenced in a study of blood T cell repertoires in COVID-19. TCRdb's table, derived via immunoSEQ multiplex PCR, lists solely in-frame clones and lacks some. Of around 180,000 clones listed, 86% are singletons. Sequenced input: peripheral blood. The source of these receptors is a man in his sixties or seventies with active or convalescent COVID-19.

This clone was counted a few times. The chain couples TRBV4-3 to TRBJ2-7; D perhaps matches TRBD1 (6 bases). Trimming shortened V by 0 bases and J by 6 bases, and 9 bases separated the two germline ends. Looked up from germline, CDR1 is LGHNA and CDR2 is YSLEER. CDR3 length equals 13 residues. In nucleotides, the CDR3 is TGCGCCAGCAGCCAAGATGCAGGGGTCGAGCAGTACTTC. It translates to CASSQDAGVEQYF.

The chain joins TRBV19 to TRBJ1-4, with 8 bases aligning to TRBD1. The CDR3 is 16 residues long. The germline V gene encodes CDR1 LNHDA and CDR2 SQIVND (reference sequence). J lost 4 bases, V lost 6 bases, and 10 bases had no gene match. The CDR3 DNA reads TGTGCCAGTAGCCACCGGACAGGGTGGGATAATGAAAAACTGTTTTTT. It codes for CASSHRTGWDNEKLFF.

The gene calls are TRBV27 and TRBJ1-5; no clear D. CDR3 size: 17 residues. V was cut by 8 bases and J by 0 bases, with 20 bases left in between. CDR1 MNHEY and CDR2 SMNVEV come from the germline V gene (reference sequence). CDR3: CASAYRPAGDSNQPQHF. CDR3 DNA sequence: TGTGCCAGCGCGTACCGTCCTGCCGGGGATAGCAATCAGCCCCAGCATTTT.

The genes are TRBV2 and TRBJ1-5, with 7 bases matching TRBD1. CDR1 is SNHLY and CDR2 is FYNNEI in the germline V gene. The V segment lost 5 bases and the J segment 6 bases; nucleotides outside the gene matches: 7. The CDR3 contains 14 residues. The CDR3: CASSPQGVVQPQHF. The CDR3 bases are TGTGCCAGCAGTCCCCAGGGGGTAGTTCAGCCCCAGCATTTT. The complete variable domain, with remaining parts taken from reference TRBV2 and TRBJ1-5, reads EPEVTQTPSHQVTQMGQEVILRCVPISNHLYFYWYRQILGQKVEFLVSFYNNEISEKSEIFDDQFSVERPDGSNFTLKIRSTKLEDSAMYFCASSPQGVVQPQHFGDGTRLSIL.

The chain employs TRBV18 and TRBJ1-1, with 8 bases that match TRBD1. The germline V gene has CDR1 KGHSH and CDR2 LQKENI. The CDR3 has 14 residues. The trim removed 3 bases at V and 6 bases at J, leaving 6 bases unmatched. The chain's CDR3 is CASSPDRDLPEAFF. The DNA for the CDR3 is TGTGCCAGCTCACCGGACAGGGATCTTCCTGAAGCTTTCTTT.

The chain is built from TRBV24-1 and TRBJ2-5; 7 nucleotides align to TRBD1. Losses at the gene ends were 9 bases for V and 1 base for J; bases not matched to a gene: 4. Germline CDR1 reads KGHDR; CDR2 reads SFDVKD. CDR3 length: 13 amino acids. CDR3 sequence (DNA): TGTGCCACCTCCAGGGGGATCCAAGAGACCCAGTACTTC. Translating it yields CATSRGIQETQYF.

The V call is TRBV11-2, the J call TRBJ2-2; 11 nucleotides agree with TRBD2. J gave up 7 bases and V 1 base, and 5 bases lay outside the gene matches. The CDR3 spans 16 residues. Germline V gene sequence: CDR1 SGHAT, CDR2 FQNNGV. CDR3 nucleotides: TGTGCCAGCAGCTTAGCACTAGCGGGAGTTAACGGGGAGCTGTTTTTT. This codes for CASSLALAGVNGELFF.

This chain joins TRBV7-3 and TRBJ2-2, with TRBD2 as a possible D gene (5 bases). This CDR3 spans 14 amino acids. Trimming removed 8 bases at V and 4 bases at J, with 14 bases between. Germline values: CDR1 SGHTA, CDR2 FQGTGA. The CDR3 loop is CASSGVLTTGELFF. CDR3 nucleotide sequence: TGTGCCAGCTCCGGGGTACTCACCACCGGGGAGCTGTTTTTT.

The chain links TRBV6-5 to TRBJ2-5, with TRBD1 matching 7 bases. This CDR3 comprises 14 residues. CDR1 is MNHEY and CDR2 is SVGAGI in the germline V gene. V gave up 6 bases and J gave up 2 bases; unmatched junction bases: 6. The CDR3 is CASRPGGVQETQYF. The CDR3 DNA reads TGTGCCAGCAGACCAGGGGGTGTACAAGAGACCCAGTACTTC.

V and J are TRBV19 and TRBJ1-1; D gene unclear. Germline V gene data show CDR1 as LNHDA and CDR2 as SQIVND (reference sequence). The CDR3 spans 14 residues. Trimming removed 4 bases at V and 1 base at J, with 10 bases between. Here the CDR3 DNA reads TGTGCCAGTAGTACCCCCGACAAGAACACTGAAGCTTTCTTT. It encodes CASSTPDKNTEAFF.